What follows is one T cell receptor beta chain and its context. This clonotype was observed many times. The target of this receptor is not known. Base qualities were left out, and no much larger clone turns up one base away. The sample belongs to a study of human T cells and chemical hapten exposure (dated by TCRdb to about 2021). Regarding the complete study: For sensitization, 2% DPC in acetone was applied to an approximately 2 cm by approximately 2 cm area of upper inner arm skin. Throughout the roughly 26-week study period, patients were also given weekly therapeutic DPC doses on the scalp. Patch testing was performed on the upper back with Finn chambers containing 0.01% DPC, and the patch tests were scored after 6 days according to International Contact Dermatitis Research Group standards. The mostly female patient cohort included alopecia areata with under or over 50% scalp involvement, alopecia totalis and alopecia universalis. Libraries were combined into a pool for sequencing, and differences in TCR yield between samples came mainly from small differences in library volumes within the pool. This study followed changes in the peripheral blood TCR repertoire in vivo during primary and secondary sensitization of alopecia patients to the hapten diphenylcyclopropenone (DPC). Patient blood was sampled pre-sensitization (week 0) and at 2, 6 and about 24 weeks after DPC sensitization. About 28 alopecia patients gave blood for TCR sequencing at one to four time points (pre-sensitization, 2, 6 and 24 weeks). Overall study results and their limits: A positive correlation was found between the number of PT1 expanded TCRs and patch test score, with significance reached at thresholds 8, 16 and 32 but not 4. Expanded TCRs formed significantly more large CDR3 similarity clusters than pre-sensitization or healthy control sets, consistent with antigen-driven responses. Repeated subsampling changed both the strength of the expansion versus patch-test correlation and the threshold at which that correlation became significant. DPC sensitization did not change how many TCRs were above 1 in 1000 frequency, and no evidence was found of alterations in global repertoire structure. All patients had alopecia, a presumed autoimmune disease, so their immune response might differ from that of healthy individuals.

This specimen's time point label, per the study, means: pre-sensitization, week 0. What the treatment or condition label conveys for this sample: therapeutic diphenylcyclopropenone sensitization with weekly scalp DPC. Blood at each patch-test visit was drawn before the patch test was applied. Patients were considered eligible if aged 18 to 70, diagnosed with alopecia and deemed suitable for DPC therapy, and patients were excluded if pregnant. Total RNA was extracted from unfractionated whole blood that had been collected in Tempus Blood RNA tubes. The library was built by means of RACE. Sequencing was performed on a NextSeq 500. During library preparation, unique molecular identifiers were attached to individual cDNA molecules so that TCRs could be counted in a quantitative, reproducible way. For every blood RNA sample, sequencing covered both the TCR alpha and TCR beta chains. In the authors' own workflow: Samples had a median of approximately 93,000 TCRs, with a range from about 23,224 to 750,000. The Decombinator software suite was used to annotate V, J and CDR3 in the TCR reads. To make PS versus PT1 abundance plots, every sample was subsampled to the same number of TCRs (28,000). TCRs were defined as expanded if absent before sensitization and observed at least eight times at the 2-week time point. TCRdb itself trimmed the public reads at Q25 with fastp, ran MiXCR and retained productive beta chains. Each entry merges the rows of one CDR3 protein and shows their most common DNA and genes. The V and J calls and clone size come from TCRdb's table, not from the authors' own analysis. The table for this sample lists more than 250,000 distinct CDR3 sequences; about 9.4% of them were counted only once. The ten top clones hold about 2.5% of the sample.

The CDR3 numbers 12 residues from cysteine through phenylalanine. The only DNA kept is the CDR3, 36 bases in frame from the first base. The CDR1 and CDR2 encoded by the germline V gene are MDHEN and SYDVKM. The V and J ends are trimmed by 3 bases and 5 bases, leaving 7 bases between them. Material: whole blood, obtained in connection with sensitization to the hapten diphenylcyclopropenone (DPC). This TCR came from a woman in her forties with alopecia areata. Some clones in this sample may be carry-over from other donors' samples. Recombination joined TRBV28 with TRBJ1-2; the D segment cannot be called with confidence. The CDR3 region: CASSLDVYGYTF. The nucleotides are TGTGCCAGCAGTTTGGACGTTTATGGCTACACCTTC.